This is a list of T cell receptor beta chains from one sample in a study of T-cell memory formation after mild COVID-19. TCRdb reprocessed the 5' RACE reads with MiXCR, giving one entry per CDR3 protein. The repertoire holds about 15,000 distinct CDR3 sequences, with roughly 25% as singletons. Sequencing was carried out using PBMCs or a T cell subset sorted from them (not recorded which). The origin of the receptors is a young man who had mild COVID-19 (a few samples of this study predate the infection). Cell type and time point are not known. Each CDR3 is given with its conserved first and last residue. A D gene is named only where the DNA matches it firmly. Clone size is not always given. Where it is, it says once, few, many or a class for expanded clones.

v_call	d_call	j_call	clone_size	cdr3_aa	cdr3_nt
TRBV5-1	TRBD2	TRBJ2-7	many	CASSAMSGGYEQYF	TGCGCCAGCAGCGCAATGAGCGGGGGTTACGAGCAGTACTTC
TRBV19	TRBD1	TRBJ2-2	few	CASTPPLAGGIGELFF	TGTGCCAGTACGCCACCCCTTGCAGGGGGCATCGGGGAGCTGTTTTTT
TRBV5-6	.	TRBJ2-3	.	CASSWGPTSTDTQYF	TGTGCCAGCAGCTGGGGACCGACTAGCACAGATACGCAGTATTTT
TRBV6-5	.	TRBJ2-1	many	CASSRGVEQFF	TGTGCCAGCAGCAGAGGGGTTGAGCAGTTCTTC
TRBV5-6	.	TRBJ1-1	few	CASSLGPGLRDTEAFF	TGTGCCAGCAGCTTGGGACCCGGTCTTCGGGACACTGAAGCTTTCTTT
TRBV10-3	TRBD2	TRBJ2-1	many	CAISGLAGMYNEQFF	TGTGCCATCAGTGGACTAGCGGGGATGTACAATGAGCAGTTCTTC
TRBV27	.	TRBJ1-6	few	CASSWSVLVVSPLHF	TGTGCCAGCAGTTGGAGTGTGCTTGTCGTTTCACCCCTCCACTTT
TRBV7-9	.	TRBJ2-1	many	CASSLGNEQFF	TGTGCCAGCAGCTTGGGCAATGAGCAGTTCTTC
TRBV7-8	TRBD1	TRBJ2-7	few	CASSSRDSLAYEQYF	TGTGCCAGCAGCTCCCGGGACAGCCTGGCCTACGAGCAGTACTTC
TRBV5-1	.	TRBJ2-5	.	CASRKGLQETQYF	TGCGCCAGCCGTAAAGGACTACAAGAGACCCAGTACTTC
TRBV5-1	.	TRBJ2-2	.	CASSLGRLNTGELFF	TGCGCCAGCAGCTTGGGAAGGCTGAACACCGGGGAGCTGTTTTTT
TRBV4-2	TRBD2	TRBJ2-7	few	CASSRGGSSYEQYF	TGTGCCAGCAGCCGGGGAGGGAGTTCCTACGAGCAGTACTTC
TRBV12-3/TRBV12-4	.	TRBJ1-1	many	CASSLMNTEAFF	TGTGCCAGCAGTTTGATGAACACTGAAGCTTTCTTT
TRBV5-4	TRBD1	TRBJ1-3	.	CASSSDRGPANTIYF	TGTGCCAGCAGTTCGGACAGGGGGCCTGCAAACACCATATATTTT
TRBV6-2/TRBV6-3	.	TRBJ1-6	many	CASSRTSPRGISPLHF	TGTGCCAGCAGCAGGACAAGCCCTCGAGGGATTTCACCCCTCCACTTT
TRBV5-1	TRBD1	TRBJ1-2	.	CASSSDRGFYDYTF	TGCGCCAGCAGCTCGGACAGGGGCTTTTATGACTACACCTTC
TRBV5-5	.	TRBJ2-1	many	CASSFEEVEQFF	TGTGCCAGCAGCTTTGAAGAGGTTGAGCAGTTCTTC
TRBV20-1	TRBD2	TRBJ2-1	.	CSVRLGLAGALSYNEQFF	TGCAGTGTCAGACTGGGACTAGCGGGAGCCCTCTCCTACAATGAGCAGTTCTTC
TRBV12-3/TRBV12-4	.	TRBJ2-7	few	CASSLLVGSYEQYF	TGTGCCAGCAGTTTATTGGTGGGGAGCTACGAGCAGTACTTC
TRBV25-1	.	TRBJ2-1	many	CASSAGYSYNEQFF	TGTGCCAGCAGTGCGGGATACTCCTACAATGAGCAGTTCTTC
TRBV4-1	TRBD2	TRBJ2-1	many	CASTPGLRISYNEQFF	TGCGCCAGCACACCGGGACTACGAATCTCTTACAATGAGCAGTTCTTC
TRBV5-1	.	TRBJ1-2	many	CASSLGSLHTF	TGCGCCAGCAGCTTGGGCAGCCTACACACCTTC
TRBV5-1	TRBD2	TRBJ2-1	.	CASSRGLAGGLNEQFF	TGCGCCAGCAGCCGCGGGTTAGCGGGGGGCCTCAATGAGCAGTTCTTC
TRBV4-1	.	TRBJ2-7	many	CASSQVGVYEQYF	TGCGCCAGCAGCCAAGTCGGAGTGTACGAGCAGTACTTC
TRBV20-1	.	TRBJ2-2	many	CSARREGAGELFF	TGCAGTGCCAGACGCGAGGGGGCCGGGGAGCTGTTTTTT
TRBV29-1	.	TRBJ2-3	many	CSVGDTSLPDTQYF	TGCAGCGTGGGGGACACGAGCCTTCCAGATACGCAGTATTTT
TRBV20-1	.	TRBJ2-7	many	CSARDRSYEQYF	TGCAGTGCCAGGGACCGTTCCTACGAGCAGTACTTC
TRBV12-3/TRBV12-4	.	TRBJ2-5	many	CASSLEGQGRETQYF	TGTGCCAGCAGTTTAGAGGGCCAAGGCAGAGAGACCCAGTACTTC
TRBV7-3	TRBD2	TRBJ2-1	.	CASSFAGGGPHEQFF	TGTGCCAGCAGCTTCGCGGGAGGTGGTCCCCATGAGCAGTTCTTC
TRBV4-2	TRBD1	TRBJ1-4	.	CASSQVGVGQGDEKLFF	TGTGCCAGCAGCCAAGTCGGGGTGGGACAGGGAGATGAAAAACTGTTTTTT
TRBV19	.	TRBJ2-7	many	CASSDQNYEQYF	TGTGCCAGTAGTGACCAGAACTACGAGCAGTACTTC
TRBV5-5	TRBD1	TRBJ2-4	many	CASSHQGDGKNIQYF	TGTGCCAGCAGCCACCAGGGGGACGGCAAAAACATTCAGTACTTC
TRBV5-1	TRBD2	TRBJ2-5	many	CASSLAGAWETQYF	TGCGCCAGCAGCCTAGCGGGGGCGTGGGAGACCCAGTACTTC
TRBV6-4	TRBD1	TRBJ1-3	many	CASSDSIGTGRGNTIYF	TGTGCCAGCAGTGACTCGATTGGGACAGGGAGAGGAAACACCATATATTTT
TRBV9	.	TRBJ2-1	many	CASSFEGLPYNEQFF	TGTGCCAGCAGCTTTGAGGGCCTCCCATACAATGAGCAGTTCTTC
TRBV6-5	TRBD1	TRBJ1-5	.	CASSTLRGGGINQPQHF	TGTGCCAGCAGCACCCTCAGGGGGGGAGGGATCAATCAGCCCCAGCATTTT
TRBV6-2/TRBV6-3	.	TRBJ2-3	.	CASSYRRDRNTQYF	TGTGCCAGCAGTTACAGAAGGGATAGGAATACGCAGTATTTT
TRBV7-2	TRBD2	TRBJ2-3	few	CASSSLPLAGWIDTQYF	TGTGCCAGCAGCTCCCTACCACTAGCGGGGTGGATAGATACGCAGTATTTT
TRBV12-3/TRBV12-4	.	TRBJ1-6	many	CASRPLGGWGYSPLHF	TGTGCCAGCAGACCCCTGGGGGGATGGGGTTACTCACCCCTCCACTTT
TRBV6-5	.	TRBJ2-4	few	CASSYWGARDIQYF	TGTGCCAGCAGTTACTGGGGGGCGCGGGACATTCAGTACTTC
TRBV5-1	TRBD1	TRBJ2-1	.	CATAAIPGGWEQFF	TGCGCCACCGCAGCGATACCAGGGGGCTGGGAGCAGTTCTTC
TRBV9	.	TRBJ1-5	.	CASSPSGKEPQHF	TGTGCCAGCAGCCCGAGCGGAAAGGAGCCCCAGCATTTT
TRBV29-1	.	TRBJ2-3	many	CSVLVPGRTAYTDTQYF	TGCAGCGTTCTGGTCCCCGGGAGAACAGCCTACACAGATACGCAGTATTTT
TRBV5-4	TRBD1	TRBJ1-2	.	CASSFSGGTGYTF	TGTGCCAGCAGCTTCTCAGGGGGCACTGGCTACACCTTC
TRBV4-1	.	TRBJ1-1	.	CASSQDVGWMNTEAFF	TGCGCCAGCAGCCAAGACGTGGGATGGATGAACACTGAAGCTTTCTTT
TRBV6-2/TRBV6-3	.	TRBJ2-6	few	CASSYPTKLGRMSGANVLTF	TGTGCCAGCAGTTACCCCACCAAGTTGGGACGGATGTCTGGGGCCAACGTCCTGACTTTC
TRBV20-1	.	TRBJ1-5	few	CSASSQGKDQPQHF	TGCAGTGCTAGTAGCCAAGGAAAGGATCAGCCCCAGCATTTT
TRBV20-1	TRBD1	TRBJ2-1	.	CSASTPGTGSHHEQFF	TGCAGTGCTAGCACTCCCGGGACAGGCTCGCATCATGAGCAGTTCTTC
TRBV19	.	TRBJ2-5	few	CASSMLADRETQYF	TGTGCCAGTAGTATGTTGGCCGACCGAGAGACCCAGTACTTC
TRBV19	.	TRBJ2-7	many	CASSTTVATEQYF	TGTGCCAGTAGTACCACAGTGGCTACCGAGCAGTACTTC
TRBV21-1	.	TRBJ2-5	few	CASSSRERPRGETQYF	TGTGCCAGCAGCAGCAGGGAGAGGCCTCGAGGAGAGACCCAGTACTTC
TRBV12-3/TRBV12-4	TRBD2	TRBJ2-1	many	CASDGGLWDEQFF	TGTGCCAGCGACGGGGGGTTGTGGGATGAGCAGTTCTTC
TRBV4-1	.	TRBJ1-5	many	CASSHLHRDSNQPQHF	TGCGCCAGCAGCCACCTGCACAGGGATAGCAATCAGCCCCAGCATTTT
TRBV19	.	TRBJ2-6	.	CASSILSSGANVLTF	TGTGCCAGTAGTATACTTTCCTCTGGGGCCAACGTCCTGACTTTC
TRBV5-6	TRBD1	TRBJ2-7	.	CASSFLGTGGSYEQYF	TGTGCCAGCAGCTTCCTAGGGACAGGGGGCTCCTACGAGCAGTACTTC
TRBV24-1	.	TRBJ1-5	many	CATSVTGSQPQHF	TGTGCCACCAGTGTAACAGGGAGTCAGCCCCAGCATTTT
TRBV6-1	.	TRBJ1-5	few	CASSDLISNQPQHF	TGTGCCAGCAGTGACCTGATCAGCAATCAGCCCCAGCATTTT
TRBV13	.	TRBJ2-1	many	CASSSSSQQFF	TGTGCCAGCAGCTCTAGCTCCCAGCAGTTCTTC